This T cell receptor (beta chain) was captured by sequencing in a study of CD8 T cells in Susac syndrome. Reverse transcription of roughly 0.45 to 1 ug RNA was performed with random hexamers. The amplification used immunoSEQ multiplex PCR on TCR beta CDR3; it spanned 54 Vbeta and 13 Jbeta. TCRdb reprocessed the immunoSEQ multiplex PCR reads via MiXCR and lists one record per CDR3 protein. The sample includes a few hundred thousand distinct CDR3 sequences, 85% to 90% seen only once; the top ten take 0.09% to 0.15%. This clonotype was seen once. Sequencing targeted TCR beta in T cells from blood (CD8+ and CD4+). The patients who served as multiple sclerosis controls were treatment-naive and had stable or active relapsing-remitting disease that fulfilled the revised McDonald criteria. Isolation of CD8+ and CD4+ T cells was performed negatively, whereas enrichment of TEMRA cells was done by FACS. This TCR came from a human donor with multiple sclerosis. Sample: CD8+ T cells from PBMCs.

This chain's CDR3 is CAWGTNTGELFF. DNA of the CDR3: TGTGCATGGGGGACGAACACCGGGGAGCTGTTTTTT. V and J are TRBV7-9 and TRBJ2-2, with D perhaps assigned TRBD1 or TRBD2 (5 bases each). The CDR3 runs 12 residues. The germline gives CDR1 SEHNR, CDR2 FQNEAQ (reference sequence). The full variable domain, its missing parts supplied by reference TRBV7-9 and TRBJ2-2, is DTGVSQNPRHKITKRGQNVTFRCDPISEHNRLYWYRQTLGQGPEFLTYFQNEAQLEKSRLLSDRFSAERPKGSFSTLEIQRTEQGDSAMYLCAWGTNTGELFFGEGSRLTVL.